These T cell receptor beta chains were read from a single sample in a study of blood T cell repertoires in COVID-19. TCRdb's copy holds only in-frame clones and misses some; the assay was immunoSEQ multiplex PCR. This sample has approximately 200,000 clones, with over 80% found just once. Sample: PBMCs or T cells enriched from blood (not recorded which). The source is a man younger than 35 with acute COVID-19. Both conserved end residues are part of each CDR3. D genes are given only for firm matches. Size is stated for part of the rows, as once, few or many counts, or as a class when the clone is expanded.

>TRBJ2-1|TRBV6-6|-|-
CASSPFNKYNEQFF
TGTGCCAGCAGTCCCTTTAACAAATACAATGAGCAGTTCTTC
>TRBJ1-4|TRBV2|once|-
CASSPRQTNEKLFF
TGTGCCAGCAGCCCTAGACAGACAAATGAAAAACTGTTTTTT
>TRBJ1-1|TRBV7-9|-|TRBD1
CASSQTGGPPNTEAFF
TGTGCCAGCAGCCAGACAGGGGGCCCGCCTAACACTGAAGCTTTCTTT
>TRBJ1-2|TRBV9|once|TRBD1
CASSVAGGDLRGYTF
TGTGCCAGCAGCGTGGCAGGGGGCGATTTACGAGGCTACACCTTC
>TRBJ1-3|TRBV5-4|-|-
CASSSRDSGNTIYF
TGTGCCAGCAGCTCACGAGATTCTGGAAACACCATATATTTT
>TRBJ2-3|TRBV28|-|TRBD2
CASSLPGGDTQYF
TGTGCCAGCAGTTTACCGGGAGGGGATACGCAGTATTTT
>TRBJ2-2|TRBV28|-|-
CASSLSGFHTGELFF
TGTGCCAGCAGTTTATCAGGGTTTCACACCGGGGAGCTGTTTTTT
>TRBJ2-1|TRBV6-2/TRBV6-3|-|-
CASSPRGRSYNEQFF
TGTGCCAGCAGTCCCAGGGGTCGCTCCTACAATGAGCAGTTCTTC
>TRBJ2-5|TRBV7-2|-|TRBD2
CASSLQGTSGTQYF
TGTGCCAGCAGCTTACAGGGGACTAGCGGGACCCAGTACTTC
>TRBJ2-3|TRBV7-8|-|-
CASSLTTYRQGTQYF
TGTGCCAGCAGCTTAACCACATACCGCCAGGGTACGCAGTATTTT
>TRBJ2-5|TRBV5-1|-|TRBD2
CASFTGGSGRGETQYF
TGCGCCAGCTTCACGGGGGGTAGCGGGAGAGGAGAGACCCAGTACTTC
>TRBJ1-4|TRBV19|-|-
CASSIDLIDSNEKLFF
TGTGCCAGTAGTATAGATCTGATCGACAGCAATGAAAAACTGTTTTTT
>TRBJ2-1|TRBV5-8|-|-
CASSPFLDISYNEQFF
TGTGCCAGCAGCCCCTTCCTCGACATCTCCTACAATGAGCAGTTCTTC
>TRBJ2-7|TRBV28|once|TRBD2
CASSFPSGRFYEQYF
TGTGCCAGCAGTTTCCCTAGCGGGCGGTTTTACGAGCAGTACTTC
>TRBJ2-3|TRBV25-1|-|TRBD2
CASTGGARDTQYF
TGTGCCAGTACGGGGGGGGCTAGAGATACGCAGTATTTT
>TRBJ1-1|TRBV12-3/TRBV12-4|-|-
CASSRGLGTEAFF
TGTGCCAGCAGCAGGGGTCTGGGCACTGAAGCTTTCTTT
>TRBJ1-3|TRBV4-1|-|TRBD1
CASSQGQGYSGNTIYF
TGCGCCAGCAGCCAAGGACAGGGCTACTCTGGAAACACCATATATTTT
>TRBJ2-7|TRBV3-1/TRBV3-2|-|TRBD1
CASSQAGGPYEQYF
TGTGCCAGCAGCCAAGCAGGGGGTCCCTACGAGCAGTACTTC
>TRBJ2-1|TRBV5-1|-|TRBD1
CASSLEAGGSYNEQFF
TGCGCCAGCAGCTTGGAGGCAGGGGGCTCCTACAATGAGCAGTTCTTC
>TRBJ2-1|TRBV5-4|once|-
CASSLVGVQGREQFF
TGTGCCAGCAGTTTGGTGGGGGTTCAGGGGCGGGAGCAGTTCTTC
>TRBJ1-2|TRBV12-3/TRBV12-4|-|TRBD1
CASSSQGDGYTF
TGTGCCAGCAGTTCCCAGGGGGATGGCTACACCTTC
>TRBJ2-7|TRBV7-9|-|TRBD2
CASSFGLAGDEQYF
TGTGCCAGCAGCTTCGGACTAGCGGGAGACGAGCAGTACTTC
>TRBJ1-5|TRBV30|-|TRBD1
CAWNGQGSNQPQHF
TGTGCCTGGAACGGACAGGGTAGCAATCAGCCCCAGCATTTT
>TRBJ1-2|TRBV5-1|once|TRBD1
CASSLGDRAGGGGHGYTF
TGCGCCAGCAGCTTGGGGGACAGGGCTGGCGGCGGAGGTCATGGCTACACCTTC
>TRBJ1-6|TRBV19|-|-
CASSETTGYNSPLHF
TGTGCCAGTAGTGAAACGACGGGTTATAATTCACCCCTCCACTTT
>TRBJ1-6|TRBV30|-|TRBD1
CAWRAVGQGHNSPLHF
TGTGCCTGGAGGGCGGTTGGACAGGGGCATAATTCACCCCTCCACTTT
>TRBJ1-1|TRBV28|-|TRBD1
CASSQSTGVNTEAFF
TGTGCCAGCAGTCAGTCGACAGGGGTGAACACTGAAGCTTTCTTT
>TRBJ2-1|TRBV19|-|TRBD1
CASSISGTGEREQFF
TGTGCCAGTAGTATCTCAGGGACAGGGGAGCGTGAGCAGTTCTTC
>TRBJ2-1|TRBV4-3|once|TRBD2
CASSQVYRGRPPGEQFF
TGCGCCAGCAGCCAAGTGTACCGCGGGAGGCCCCCAGGTGAGCAGTTCTTC
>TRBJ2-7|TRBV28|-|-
CASSQTPGVLPYEQYF
TGTGCCAGCAGCCAAACCCCGGGGGTCCTCCCCTACGAGCAGTACTTC
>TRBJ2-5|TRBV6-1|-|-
CASREPPTGIGLVQETQYF
TGTGCCAGCAGAGAACCTCCGACAGGTATAGGATTGGTCCAAGAGACCCAGTACTTC
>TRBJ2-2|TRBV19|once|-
CASTRGGATGELFF
TGTGCCAGTACCCGGGGCGGGGCTACCGGGGAGCTGTTTTTT
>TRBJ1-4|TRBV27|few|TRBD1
CASSPGQGPNEKLFF
TGTGCCAGCAGTCCCGGACAGGGGCCTAATGAAAAACTGTTTTTT
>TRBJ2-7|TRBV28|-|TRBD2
CASSTRLAGADEQYF
TGTGCCAGCAGTACCCGACTAGCGGGAGCAGACGAGCAGTACTTC